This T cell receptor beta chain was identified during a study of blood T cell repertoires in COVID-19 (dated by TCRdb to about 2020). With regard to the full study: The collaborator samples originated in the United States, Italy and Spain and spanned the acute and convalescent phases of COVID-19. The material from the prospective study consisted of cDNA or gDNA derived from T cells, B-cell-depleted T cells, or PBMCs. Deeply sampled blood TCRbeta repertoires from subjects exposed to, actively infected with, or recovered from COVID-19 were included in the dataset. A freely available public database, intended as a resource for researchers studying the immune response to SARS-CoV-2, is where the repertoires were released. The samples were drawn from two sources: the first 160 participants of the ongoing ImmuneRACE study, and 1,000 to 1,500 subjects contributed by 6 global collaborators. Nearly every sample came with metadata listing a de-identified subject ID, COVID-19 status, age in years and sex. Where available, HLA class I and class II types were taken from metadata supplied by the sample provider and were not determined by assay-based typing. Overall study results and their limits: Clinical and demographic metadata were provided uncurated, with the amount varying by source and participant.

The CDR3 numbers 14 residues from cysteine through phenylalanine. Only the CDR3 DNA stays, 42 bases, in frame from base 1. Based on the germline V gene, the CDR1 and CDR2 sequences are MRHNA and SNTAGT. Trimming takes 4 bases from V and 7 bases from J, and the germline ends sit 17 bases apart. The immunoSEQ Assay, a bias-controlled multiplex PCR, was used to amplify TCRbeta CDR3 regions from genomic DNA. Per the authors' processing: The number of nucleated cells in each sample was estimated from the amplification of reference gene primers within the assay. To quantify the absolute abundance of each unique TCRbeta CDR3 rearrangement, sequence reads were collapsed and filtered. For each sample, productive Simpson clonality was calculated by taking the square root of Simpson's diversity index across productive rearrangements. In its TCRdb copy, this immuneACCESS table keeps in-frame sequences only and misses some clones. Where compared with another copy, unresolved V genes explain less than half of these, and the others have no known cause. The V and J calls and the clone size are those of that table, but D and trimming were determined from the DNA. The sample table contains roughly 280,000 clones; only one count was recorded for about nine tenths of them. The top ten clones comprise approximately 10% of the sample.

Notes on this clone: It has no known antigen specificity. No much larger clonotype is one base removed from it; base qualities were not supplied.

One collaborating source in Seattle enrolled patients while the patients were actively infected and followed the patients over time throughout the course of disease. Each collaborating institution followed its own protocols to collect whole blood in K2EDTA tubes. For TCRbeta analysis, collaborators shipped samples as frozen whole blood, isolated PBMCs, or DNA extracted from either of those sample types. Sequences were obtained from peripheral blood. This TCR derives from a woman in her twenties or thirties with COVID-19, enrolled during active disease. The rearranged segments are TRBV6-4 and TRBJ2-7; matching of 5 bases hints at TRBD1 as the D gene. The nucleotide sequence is TGTGCCAGCAGTGCCGGCGTGGCATCAGGGGAGCAGTACTTC. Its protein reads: CASSAGVASGEQYF.